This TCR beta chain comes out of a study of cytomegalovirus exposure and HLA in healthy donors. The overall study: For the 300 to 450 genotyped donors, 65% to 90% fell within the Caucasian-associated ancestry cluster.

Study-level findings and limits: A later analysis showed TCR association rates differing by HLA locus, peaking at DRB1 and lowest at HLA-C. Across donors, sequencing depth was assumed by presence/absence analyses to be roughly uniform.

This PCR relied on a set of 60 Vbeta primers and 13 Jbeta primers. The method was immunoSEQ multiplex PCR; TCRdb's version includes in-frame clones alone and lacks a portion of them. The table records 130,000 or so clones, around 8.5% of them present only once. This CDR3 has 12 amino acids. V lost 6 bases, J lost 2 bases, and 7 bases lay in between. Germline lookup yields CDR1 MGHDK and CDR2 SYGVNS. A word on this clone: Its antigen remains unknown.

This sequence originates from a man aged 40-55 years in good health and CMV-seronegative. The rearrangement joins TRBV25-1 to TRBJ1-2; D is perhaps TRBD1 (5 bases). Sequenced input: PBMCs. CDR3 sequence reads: CASSQGNYGYTF. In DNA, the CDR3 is TGTGCCAGCAGCCAGGGAAACTATGGCTACACCTTC.